The 22 T cell receptor beta chains listed next were all sequenced from one sample in a study of beta chain features in type 1 diabetes (dated by TCRdb to the late 2010s). Beyond this particular receptor, the publication reports: Type 1 diabetes patients showed a moderate but significant shortening of TCRB CDR3 length in all four CD4+ subsets.

Their specific antigens are unknown. Library preparation used the immunoSEQ multiplex PCR assay. All of the isolated RNA was reverse transcribed with the High Capacity cDNA Reverse Transcription Kit, so expressed TCRB transcripts were sequenced. What TCRdb holds here is the immuneACCESS table cut down to in-frame rearrangements. Part of the clones is not present; checked against another copy, under half of the missing clones reflect an unresolved V gene, and the others are unexplained. Recorded for this sample are about 260,000 clones; roughly 20% of them occurred a single time. The ten largest make up about 0.028% of the sample. The sample was naive CD4+ T cells from blood. In light of the paper, this sample's cell subset or site label describes: true naive CD4+ T cells. The receptors were gathered from a woman in her thirties or forties with type 1 diabetes.

CDR3 in amino acids: CASSVEQGDEQFF. CDR3 DNA: TGTGCCAGCAGCGTAGAACAGGGCGATGAGCAGTTCTTC. The gene calls are TRBV9 and TRBJ2-1, with a weak D call TRBD1 (6 bases). The CDR3 contains 13 residues. Germline V gives CDR1 SGDLS, CDR2 YYNGEE. Trimming took 0 bases from V and 8 from J, leaving 9 bases between them. Full variable domain (missing parts from reference TRBV9 and TRBJ2-1): DSGVTQTPKHLITATGQRVTLRCSPRSGDLSVYWYQQSLDQGLQFLIQYYNGEERAKGNILERFSAQQFPDLHSELNLSSLELGDSALYFCASSVEQGDEQFFGPGTRLTVL.

The chain couples TRBV30 to TRBJ2-3, with D possibly being TRBD2 (6 bases). Deletions cut 3 bases from V and 6 bases from J, with 10 bases between. There are 12 residues in the CDR3. Germline CDR1 is GTSNPN and CDR2 is SVGIG (reference sequence). CDR3 coding DNA: TGTGCCTGGAGCGCTGGGGGGGATACGCAGTATTTT. Amino acid sequence: CAWSAGGDTQYF.

This chain uses TRBV10-3 with TRBJ2-6, with D possibly being TRBD1 (5 bases). V lost 7 bases, J lost 4 bases, and 17 bases lay in between. Germline V gives CDR1 ENHRY, CDR2 SYGVKD. This CDR3 contains 16 residues. The CDR3 nucleotides are TGTGCCATCAAGGCAGGGCCCATGGGAGGGGCCAACGTCCTGACTTTC. It translates to CAIKAGPMGGANVLTF.

This clone was found a few times. This chain connects TRBV5-6 to TRBJ1-1, with D perhaps matching TRBD1 (6 bases). V lost 1 base, J lost 1 base, and 11 bases lay in between. CDR3 size: 15 residues. Germline values: CDR1 SGHDT, CDR2 YYEEEE. The CDR3 spells CASSLYATGNTEAFF. In nucleotides, the CDR3 is TGTGCCAGCAGCTTGTATGCGACAGGGAACACTGAAGCTTTCTTT.

The chain has TRBV15 and TRBJ2-7; 7 nucleotides align to TRBD1. The CDR3 covers 13 residues. Losses at the gene ends were 8 bases for V and 2 bases for J; bases not matched to a gene: 6. The V gene's germline CDR1 is LNHNV and CDR2 YYDKDF (reference sequence). As DNA, the CDR3 is TGTGCCACCGGGAAAGACAGGGCCTACGAGCAGTACTTC. This translates into CATGKDRAYEQYF. Together with reference TRBV15 and TRBJ2-7, the CDR3 gives the full variable domain: DAMVIQNPRYQVTQFGKPVTLSCSQTLNHNVMYWYQQKSSQAPKLLFHYYDKDFNNEADTPDNFQSRRPNTSFCFLDIRSPGLGDTAMYLCATGKDRAYEQYFGPGTRLTVT.

This chain uses TRBV5-4 with TRBJ2-1; 11 bases are shared with TRBD2. CDR1 and CDR2 from the germline V gene are SGHNT and YYREEE (reference sequence). The junction had 7 bases not matched to a gene; V was cut back by 4 bases and J by 7 bases. The CDR3 loop spans 15 amino acids. CDR3 nucleotide sequence: TGTGCCAGCAGCCGTAGCGGGGGGGCTGCGAATGAGCAGTTCTTC. This encodes CASSRSGGAANEQFF.

This clone has only a few counts. V gene TRBV30 combines with J gene TRBJ1-3; D perhaps matches TRBD1 (5 bases). Trimming took 3 bases from V and 1 from J, leaving 10 bases between them. In germline, CDR1 is GTSNPN, CDR2 SVGIG (reference sequence). This CDR3 is built from 14 residues. The CDR3 loop reads CAWSGTSSGNTIYF. The CDR3 coding sequence is TGTGCCTGGAGCGGGACTTCTTCTGGAAACACCATATATTTT.

This clone was picked up a small number of times. V is TRBV4-2 and J is TRBJ1-4; D unclear. Between the trimmed V and J ends, which lost 5 bases and 3 bases, there was a span of 19 bases. The CDR3 runs 17 residues. Germline V gene data show CDR1 as LGHNA and CDR2 as YNFKEQ. The CDR3 region is CASSLRLVRSANEKLFF. The CDR3 nucleotides are TGTGCCAGCAGCTTACGATTAGTTCGGTCGGCTAATGAAAAACTGTTTTTT.

This clone was detected only a few times. The rearrangement links TRBV29-1 to TRBJ1-1; 7 bases are a match to TRBD1. After removal of 7 bases from V and 1 base from J, the junction contained 3 bases not matched to a gene. This CDR3 spans 12 amino acids. Germline CDR1 SQVTM, CDR2 ANQGSEA. The CDR3 coding sequence is TGCAGCGGGGGACAGCCGAACACTGAAGCTTTCTTT. As protein: CSGGQPNTEAFF.

This clone was seen a few times. The CDR3 sequence: CASSLDRSGNGYTF. DNA for the CDR3: TGTGCCAGCTCCCTGGACCGGTCCGGGAATGGCTACACCTTC. The rearrangement links TRBV18 to TRBJ1-2, with unresolved D. Looked up from germline, CDR1 is KGHSH and CDR2 is LQKENI. V lost 6 bases, J lost 6 bases, and 17 bases lay in between. CDR3 length equals 14 residues.

The rearrangement links TRBV11-1 to TRBJ2-7, with TRBD1 matching over 8 bases. V shed 6 bases and J 6 bases; nucleotides not matched to a gene: 4. This CDR3 is 12 amino acids long. Germline lookup yields CDR1 SGHAT and CDR2 FQDESV (reference sequence). The CDR3 DNA reads as TGTGCCAGCAGTCCCGACAGGGGCGAGCAGTACTTC. The encoded protein is CASSPDRGEQYF.

This chain joins TRBV4-3 and TRBJ2-6, with TRBD1 matching 9 bases. Germline lookup yields CDR1 LGHNA and CDR2 YSLEER. The V and J ends lost 3 bases and 0 bases, in that order; junction bases with no gene match: 12. This CDR3 contains 20 residues. The CDR3 nucleotides read TGCGCCAGCAGCCAGGATCTTCCGGGACAGGGCTCCTCTGGGGCCAACGTCCTGACTTTC. Translating gives CASSQDLPGQGSSGANVLTF.

This clone turned up a few times. J is TRBJ2-1 and V is TRBV28, with D maybe TRBD1 (6 bases). V was shortened by 4 bases and J by 8 bases, with 15 bases between the two germline ends. From germline, CDR1 is MDHEN and CDR2 SYDVKM. The CDR3 contains 14 residues. The CDR3 coding sequence is TGTGCCAGCAGTTCACCACAGGGAAGGGATGAGCAGTTCTTC. Protein product: CASSSPQGRDEQFF.

The sample holds a few counts of this clone. V gene TRBV9 combines with J gene TRBJ2-5; D is undetermined. CDR3 length: 14 amino acids. The V gene lost 3 bases and the J gene lost 4 bases, with 13 bases spanning the gap. The germline gives CDR1 SGDLS, CDR2 YYNGEE. The CDR3 here is CASSGGQVGETQYF. CDR3 coding DNA: TGTGCCAGCAGCGGCGGCCAAGTCGGAGAGACCCAGTACTTC.

V is TRBV19 and J is TRBJ1-4, with D hard to call. Trimming removed 6 bases from V and 6 bases from J, with 14 bases in between. Germline CDR1 LNHDA, CDR2 SQIVND (reference sequence). This CDR3 comprises 14 residues. CDR3 residues: CASRKHTNDEKLFF. The CDR3 nucleotides read TGTGCCAGTAGGAAACATACTAACGATGAAAAACTGTTTTTT.

The genes are TRBV7-3 and TRBJ2-5, with D maybe TRBD2 (5 bases). V was shortened by 6 bases and J by 4 bases, with 9 bases between the two germline ends. The CDR3 is made up of 12 amino acids. Germline V gene sequence: CDR1 SGHTA, CDR2 FQGTGA. The CDR3 sequence is CASRGVGETQYF. The CDR3 region has the DNA TGTGCCAGCAGGGGAGTCGGAGAGACCCAGTACTTC. The full variable domain, completed using reference TRBV7-3 and TRBJ2-5, is GAGVSQTPSNKVTEKGKYVELRCDPISGHTALYWYRQSLGQGPEFLIYFQGTGAADDSGLPNDRFFAVRPEGSVSTLKIQRTERGDSAVYLCASRGVGETQYFGPGTRLLVL.

The rearrangement joins TRBV5-6 to TRBJ1-4, with TRBD1 identical over 9 bases. J was trimmed by 7 bases and V by 7 bases; bases with no gene match: 11. Germline lookup yields CDR1 SGHDT and CDR2 YYEEEE. CDR3 size: 15 residues. CDR3 coding DNA: TGTGCCAGCGGCAGAGGGACAGGGAATCGTGAAAAACTGTTTTTT. This codes for CASGRGTGNREKLFF.

In its sample, this clone was seen a few times. The rearrangement links TRBV5-1 to TRBJ2-1, with TRBD1 matching over 10 bases. The germline CDR1 and CDR2 sequences are SGHRS and YFSETQ. This CDR3 is 14 amino acids long. V was clipped by 0 bases and J by 6 bases; unmatched bases: 0. CDR3 loop: CASSLGTGGNEQFF. The CDR3 coding sequence is TGCGCCAGCAGCTTGGGGACAGGGGGCAATGAGCAGTTCTTC. Combining the CDR3 with reference TRBV5-1 and TRBJ2-1 gives the whole variable domain KAGVTQTPRYLIKTRGQQVTLSCSPISGHRSVSWYQQTPGQGLQFLFEYFSETQRNKGNFPGRFSGRQFSNSRSEMNVSTLELGDSALYLCASSLGTGGNEQFFGPGTRLTVL.

This clone was seen a handful of times. The rearrangement joins TRBV27 to TRBJ2-3, with D unclear. The CDR3 covers 14 residues. The V gene's germline CDR1 is MNHEY and CDR2 SMNVEV (reference sequence). The V end was cut by 4 bases, the J end by 0 bases, with 8 bases between. The DNA for the CDR3 is TGTGCCAGCAGTTCAGCGCAAAGCACAGATACGCAGTATTTT. Its translation is CASSSAQSTDTQYF.

This clone was recorded a few times. The chain recombines TRBV9 with TRBJ1-5; no clear D. Germline CDR1 is SGDLS and CDR2 is YYNGEE. V lost 0 bases and J lost 2, with 9 bases in between. The CDR3 has 15 amino acids. This chain's CDR3 is CASSVGEGGNQPQHF. As DNA, the CDR3 is TGTGCCAGCAGCGTAGGGGAGGGCGGCAATCAGCCCCAGCATTTT.

The chain joins TRBV9 to TRBJ2-3; no definite D call. V dropped 2 bases and J dropped 4 bases, with 14 bases sitting between them. The germline gives CDR1 SGDLS, CDR2 YYNGEE. The CDR3 is 15 residues long. CDR3 DNA: TGTGCCAGCAGCGTCACCTCACAAGGAGCAGATACGCAGTATTTT. Amino acids: CASSVTSQGADTQYF.

This rearrangement joins TRBV7-9 to TRBJ1-6; D is unclear. Germline V lookup: CDR1 SEHNR, CDR2 FQNEAQ (reference sequence). The CDR3 sequence is 13 residues long. V lost 7 bases and J 7 bases, leaving 11 bases between the germline ends. This CDR3 is CASTPTGNSPLHF. In nucleotides, the CDR3 is TGTGCCAGCACCCCCACCGGGAATTCACCCCTCCACTTT.